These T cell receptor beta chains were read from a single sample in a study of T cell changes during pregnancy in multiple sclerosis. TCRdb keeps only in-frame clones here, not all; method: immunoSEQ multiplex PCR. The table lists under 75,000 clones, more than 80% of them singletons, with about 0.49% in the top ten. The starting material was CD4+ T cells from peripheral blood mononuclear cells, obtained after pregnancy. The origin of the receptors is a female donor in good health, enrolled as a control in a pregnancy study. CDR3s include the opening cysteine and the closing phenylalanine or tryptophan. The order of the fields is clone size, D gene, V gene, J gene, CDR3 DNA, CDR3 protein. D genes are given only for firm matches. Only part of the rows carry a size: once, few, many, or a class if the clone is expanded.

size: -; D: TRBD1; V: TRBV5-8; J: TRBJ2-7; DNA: TGTGCCAGCAGCCGACGCACCGGGACAGGATCCTACGAGCAGTACTTC; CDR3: CASSRRTGTGSYEQYF
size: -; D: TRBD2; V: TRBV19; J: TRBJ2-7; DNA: TGTGCCAGTAGTAGATTTAGCGGGGGCCTTTCCTACGAGCAGTACTTC; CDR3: CASSRFSGGLSYEQYF
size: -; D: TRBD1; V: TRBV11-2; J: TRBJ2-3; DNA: TGTGCCAGCAAATTAGACAGGGGAGATACGCAGTATTTT; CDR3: CASKLDRGDTQYF
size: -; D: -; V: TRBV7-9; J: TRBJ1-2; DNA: TGTGCCAGCAGCCCTCTCAAGGGGTCCCCCTATGGCTACACCTTC; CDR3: CASSPLKGSPYGYTF
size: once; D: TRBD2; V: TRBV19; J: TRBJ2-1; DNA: TGTGCCAGTAGTATAGGCGGTGCGGGGGGGCAGAATGAGCAGTTCTTC; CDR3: CASSIGGAGGQNEQFF
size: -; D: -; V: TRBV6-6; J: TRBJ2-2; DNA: TGTGCCAGCAGTCACCTAGAGAGTACGAACACCGGGGAGCTGTTTTTT; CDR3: CASSHLESTNTGELFF
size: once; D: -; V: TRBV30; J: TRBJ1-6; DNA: TGTGCCCGGACGGCAGGGCTTGATTCACCCCTCCACTTT; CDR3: CARTAGLDSPLHF
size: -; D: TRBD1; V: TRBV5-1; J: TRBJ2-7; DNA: TGCGCCAGCAGCAGGGGGGGGACAGGGGAGTGGGAGCAGTACTTC; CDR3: CASSRGGTGEWEQYF
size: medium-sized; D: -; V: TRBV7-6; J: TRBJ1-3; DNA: TGTGCCAGCAGCTTGCAGGGCATTGGAAACACCATATATTTT; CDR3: CASSLQGIGNTIYF
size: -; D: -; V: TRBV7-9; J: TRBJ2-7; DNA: TGTGCCAGCAGCTTAGATACGGGGTACGAGCAGTACTTC; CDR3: CASSLDTGYEQYF
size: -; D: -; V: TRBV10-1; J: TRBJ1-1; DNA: TGCGCCAGCCCCGGGACAACAAACACTGAAGCTTTCTTT; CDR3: CASPGTTNTEAFF
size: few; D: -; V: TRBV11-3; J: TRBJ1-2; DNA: TGTGCCAGCAGCTTACGTGCACAGGGAGGGGATGGCTACACCTTC; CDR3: CASSLRAQGGDGYTF
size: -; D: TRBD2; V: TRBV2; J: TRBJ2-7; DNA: TGTGCCAGCAGTGTGGGACTAGATTCCTACGAGCAGTACTTC; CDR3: CASSVGLDSYEQYF
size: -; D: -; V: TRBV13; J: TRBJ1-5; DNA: TGTGCCAGCAGCTTACGACATGAAGATCAGCCCCAGCATTTT; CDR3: CASSLRHEDQPQHF
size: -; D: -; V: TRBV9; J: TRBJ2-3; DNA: TGTGCCAGCAGCGCAGGAGGCCGAAGAACAGATACGCAGTATTTT; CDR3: CASSAGGRRTDTQYF
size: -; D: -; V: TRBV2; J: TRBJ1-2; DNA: TGTGCCAGCAGTGACCCGGGATACGGACGGTATGGCTACACCTTC; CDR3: CASSDPGYGRYGYTF
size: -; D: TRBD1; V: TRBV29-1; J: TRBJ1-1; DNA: TGCAGCGCTCCGGGACAGGGGGGCACTGAAGCTTTCTTT; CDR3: CSAPGQGGTEAFF
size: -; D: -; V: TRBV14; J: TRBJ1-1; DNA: TGTGCCAGCAGCCAGGGCAGGGTACGCACTGAAGCTTTCTTT; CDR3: CASSQGRVRTEAFF
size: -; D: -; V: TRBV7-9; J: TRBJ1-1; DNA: TGTGCCAGCAAAGCAGGGATGAACACTGAAGCTTTCTTT; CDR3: CASKAGMNTEAFF
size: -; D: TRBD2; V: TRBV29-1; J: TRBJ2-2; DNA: TGCAGCGTTGGGTCGGGGGGAGCCGGGGAGCTGTTTTTT; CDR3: CSVGSGGAGELFF
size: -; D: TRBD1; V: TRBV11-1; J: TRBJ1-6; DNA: TGTGCCAGCAGCCCGGGACAGATTAATTCACCCCTCCACTTT; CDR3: CASSPGQINSPLHF
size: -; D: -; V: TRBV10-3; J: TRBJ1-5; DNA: TGTGCCATCAGAGATGGGGGCGCCGATAGCAATCAGCCCCAGCATTTT; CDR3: CAIRDGGADSNQPQHF
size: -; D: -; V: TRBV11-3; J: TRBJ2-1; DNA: TGTGCCAGCAGCCTGAATTATTGGGGGGAAAGGGATGAGCAGTTCTTC; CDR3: CASSLNYWGERDEQFF
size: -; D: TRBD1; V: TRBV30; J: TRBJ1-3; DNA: TGTGCCTGGAGTAAAGGCGACAGGGCCGGAAACACCATATATTTT; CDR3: CAWSKGDRAGNTIYF
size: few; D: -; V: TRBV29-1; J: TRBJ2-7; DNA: TGCAGCGGTACTCGACTTCTTTCCTACGAGCAGTACTTC; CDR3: CSGTRLLSYEQYF
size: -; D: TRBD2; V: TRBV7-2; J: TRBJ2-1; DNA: TGTGCCAGCAGAACTACTAGCGGGGGCTACAATGAGCAGTTCTTC; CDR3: CASRTTSGGYNEQFF
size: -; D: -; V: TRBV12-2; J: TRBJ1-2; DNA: TGTGCAAGTCGCTTACCCAGGGAGGCAATGCACACTAACTATGGCTACACCTTC; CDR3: CASRLPREAMHTNYGYTF
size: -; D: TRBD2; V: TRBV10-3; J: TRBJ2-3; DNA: TGTGCCATCAGCTTAGCGGGGGGCCCTAGAAATACGCAGTATTTT; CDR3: CAISLAGGPRNTQYF
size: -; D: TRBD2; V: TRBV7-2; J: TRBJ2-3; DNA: TGTGCCAGCAGCCCCGGGGTAGCGGGGGGAGTTGATACGCAGTATTTT; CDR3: CASSPGVAGGVDTQYF
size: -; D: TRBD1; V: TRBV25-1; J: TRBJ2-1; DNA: TGTGCCAGCAGTTCGACCGGGACAGCGAACTACAATGAGCAGTTCTTC; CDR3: CASSSTGTANYNEQFF
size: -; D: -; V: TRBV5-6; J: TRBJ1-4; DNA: TGTGCCAGCAGCTCCCAAAAGGGGTGGCAGGGTTTTGATGAAAAACTGTTTTTT; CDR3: CASSSQKGWQGFDEKLFF
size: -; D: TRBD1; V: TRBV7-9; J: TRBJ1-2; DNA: TGTGCCAGCAGCTTACGGGGGACAGGGACCTATGGCTACACCTTC; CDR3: CASSLRGTGTYGYTF
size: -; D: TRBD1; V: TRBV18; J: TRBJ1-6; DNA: TGTGCCAGCTCGCAAAGGGGCCAGGGGGAGTCACCCCTCCACTTT; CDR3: CASSQRGQGESPLHF
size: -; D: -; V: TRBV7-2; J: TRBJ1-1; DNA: TGTGCCAGCAGTCCTCAGGGCCGACGGACTGAAGCTTTCTTT; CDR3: CASSPQGRRTEAFF
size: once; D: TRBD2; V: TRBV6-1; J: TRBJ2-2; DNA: TGTGCCAGCCGTGAGTCGAGCGGGGAAGGGGAGCTGTTTTTT; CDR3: CASRESSGEGELFF
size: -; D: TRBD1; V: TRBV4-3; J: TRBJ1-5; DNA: TGCGCCAGCAGCCAAGAACGGGGACAGGATCAGCCCCAGCATTTT; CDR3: CASSQERGQDQPQHF
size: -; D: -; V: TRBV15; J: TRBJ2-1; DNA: TGTGCCACCAGCAGAGAGCAGGGCTCCTACAATGAGCAGTTCTTC; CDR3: CATSREQGSYNEQFF
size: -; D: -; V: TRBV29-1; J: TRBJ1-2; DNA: TGCAGCGTTGACGCGGGGGCGGGCTATGGCTACACCTTC; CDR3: CSVDAGAGYGYTF
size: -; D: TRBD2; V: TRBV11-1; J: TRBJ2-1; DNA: TGTGCCAGCACCGGACTAGCGGGGGGGAAATCCTACAATGAGCAGTTCTTC; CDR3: CASTGLAGGKSYNEQFF
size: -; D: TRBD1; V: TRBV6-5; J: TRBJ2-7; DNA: TGTGCCAGCAGTTACTCTCGGACAGGGGTGGACGAGCAGTACTTC; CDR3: CASSYSRTGVDEQYF
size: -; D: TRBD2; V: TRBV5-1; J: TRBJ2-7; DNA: TGCGCCAGCAGCCCCTTAGCGGGGGGGGCCTCCTACGAGCAGTACTTC; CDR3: CASSPLAGGASYEQYF
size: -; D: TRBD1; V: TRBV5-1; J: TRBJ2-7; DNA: TGCGCCAGCAGCCGGGACAGTGGGAACTACGAGCAGTACTTC; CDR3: CASSRDSGNYEQYF
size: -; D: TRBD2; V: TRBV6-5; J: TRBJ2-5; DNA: TGTGCCAGCAGATCTGGACTAGCGGGGGAAGAGACCCAGTACTTC; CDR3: CASRSGLAGEETQYF
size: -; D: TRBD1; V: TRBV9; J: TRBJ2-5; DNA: TGTGCCAGCAGCGTAGGGGCAGGGGGCGCGGAGACCCAGTACTTC; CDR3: CASSVGAGGAETQYF
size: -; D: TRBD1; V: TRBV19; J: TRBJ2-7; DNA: TGTGCCAGTAGTCGGCGACAGGGGGCGCAGGAGCAGTACTTC; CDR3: CASSRRQGAQEQYF
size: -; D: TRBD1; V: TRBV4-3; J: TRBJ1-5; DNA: TGCGCCAGCAGCCAAAGGACAGGCGGCCAGCCCCAGCATTTT; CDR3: CASSQRTGGQPQHF
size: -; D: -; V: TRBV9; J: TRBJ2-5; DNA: TGTGCCAGCAGCGTAGGAGTGTTAGCGGAAGAGACCCAGTACTTC; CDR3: CASSVGVLAEETQYF
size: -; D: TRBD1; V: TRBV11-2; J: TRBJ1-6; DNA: TGTGCCAGCAGCCAAGGGACAGTCAATAATTCACCCCTCCACTTT; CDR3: CASSQGTVNNSPLHF
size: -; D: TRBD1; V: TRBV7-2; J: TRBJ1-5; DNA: TGTGCCAGCAGCTTTAACAGGGGAAATCAGCCCCAGCATTTT; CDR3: CASSFNRGNQPQHF
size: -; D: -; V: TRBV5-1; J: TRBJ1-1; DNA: TGCGCCAGCAGCCCCTCGACACAGGGGAACACTGAAGCTTTCTTT; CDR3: CASSPSTQGNTEAFF
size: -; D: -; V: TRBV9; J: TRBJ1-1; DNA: TGTGCCAGCAGCGTATCGGTTGGGCTAGCAAGCACTGAAGCTTTCTTT; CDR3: CASSVSVGLASTEAFF
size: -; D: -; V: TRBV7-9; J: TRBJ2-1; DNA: TGTGCCAGCACCCGTAGGGGGGGCTTAACCTACAATGAGCAGTTCTTC; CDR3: CASTRRGGLTYNEQFF
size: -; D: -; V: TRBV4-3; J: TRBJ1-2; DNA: TGCGCCAGCAGCCAAGAAGGGGGACGTATCTATGGCTACACCTTC; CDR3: CASSQEGGRIYGYTF
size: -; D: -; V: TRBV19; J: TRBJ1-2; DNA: TGTGCCAGTAGTAAGCTCGGGGTGGGGGCGAGCTACACCTTC; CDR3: CASSKLGVGASYTF
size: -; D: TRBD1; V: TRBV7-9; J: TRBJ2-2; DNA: TGTGCCAGCAGCTTAGCGAGCCGGACAGGCCCGACCGGGGAGCTGTTTTTT; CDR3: CASSLASRTGPTGELFF
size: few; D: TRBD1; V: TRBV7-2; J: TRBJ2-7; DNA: TGTGCCAGCAGCTACAGGACAGGGGACTACGAGCAGTACTTC; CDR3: CASSYRTGDYEQYF
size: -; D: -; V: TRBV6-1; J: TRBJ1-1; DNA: TGTGCCAGCAGTGGGGTTGGGGCGTCCACTGAAGCTTTCTTT; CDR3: CASSGVGASTEAFF
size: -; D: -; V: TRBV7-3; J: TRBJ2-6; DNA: TGTGCCAGCAGCCCGGACAGTAACTCTGGGGCCAACGTCCTGACTTTC; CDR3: CASSPDSNSGANVLTF
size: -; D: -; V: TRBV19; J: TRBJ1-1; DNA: TGTGCCAGTAGTTTACAGGGTTACACTGAAGCTTTCTTT; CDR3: CASSLQGYTEAFF
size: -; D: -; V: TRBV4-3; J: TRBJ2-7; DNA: TGCGCCAGCAGCCAAGAGGGGCCAACCGGGACTCCCACTCACGAGCAGTACTTC; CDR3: CASSQEGPTGTPTHEQYF